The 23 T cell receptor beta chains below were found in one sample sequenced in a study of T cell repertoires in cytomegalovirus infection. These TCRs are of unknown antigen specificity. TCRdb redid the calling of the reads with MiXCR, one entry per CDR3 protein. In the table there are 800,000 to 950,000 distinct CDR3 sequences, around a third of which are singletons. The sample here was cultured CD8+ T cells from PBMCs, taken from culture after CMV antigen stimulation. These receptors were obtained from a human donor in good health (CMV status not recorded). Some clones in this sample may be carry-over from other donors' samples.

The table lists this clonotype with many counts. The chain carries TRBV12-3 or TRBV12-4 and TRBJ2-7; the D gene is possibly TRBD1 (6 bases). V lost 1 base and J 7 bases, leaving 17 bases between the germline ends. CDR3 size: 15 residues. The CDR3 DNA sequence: TGTGCCAGCAGTTTAGGCGTCGGACAGCCTTGGGAGCAGTACTTC. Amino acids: CASSLGVGQPWEQYF.

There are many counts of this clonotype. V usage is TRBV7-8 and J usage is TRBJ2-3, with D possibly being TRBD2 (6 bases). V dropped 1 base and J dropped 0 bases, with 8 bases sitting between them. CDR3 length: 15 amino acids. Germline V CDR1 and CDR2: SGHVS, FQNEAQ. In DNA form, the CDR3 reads TGTGCCAGCAGCTTAGAACTAGCTAGCACAGATACGCAGTATTTT. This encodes CASSLELASTDTQYF.

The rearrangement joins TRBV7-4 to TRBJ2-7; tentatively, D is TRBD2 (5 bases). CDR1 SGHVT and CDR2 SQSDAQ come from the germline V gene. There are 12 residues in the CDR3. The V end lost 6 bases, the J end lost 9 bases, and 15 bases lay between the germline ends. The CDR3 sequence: CASRSERDGQYF. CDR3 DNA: TGTGCCAGCAGGTCCGAGAGGGATGGGCAGTACTTC.

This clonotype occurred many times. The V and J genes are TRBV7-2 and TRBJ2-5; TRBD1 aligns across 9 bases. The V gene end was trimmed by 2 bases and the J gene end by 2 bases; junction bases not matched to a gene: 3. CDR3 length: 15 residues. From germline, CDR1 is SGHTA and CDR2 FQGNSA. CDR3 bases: TGTGCCAGCAGCTTAACCGACAGGGGGCAAGAGACCCAGTACTTC. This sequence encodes CASSLTDRGQETQYF.

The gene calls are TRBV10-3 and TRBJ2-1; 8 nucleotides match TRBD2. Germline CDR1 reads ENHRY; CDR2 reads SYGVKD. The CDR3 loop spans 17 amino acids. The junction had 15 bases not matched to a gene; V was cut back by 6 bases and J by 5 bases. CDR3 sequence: CAIRKTVPTSVDNEQFF. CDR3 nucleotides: TGTGCCATCAGGAAGACAGTCCCGACTAGCGTCGACAATGAGCAGTTCTTC.

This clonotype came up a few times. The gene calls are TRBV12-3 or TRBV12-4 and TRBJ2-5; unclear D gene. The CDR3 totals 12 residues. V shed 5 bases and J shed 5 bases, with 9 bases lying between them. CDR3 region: CASSISAETQYF. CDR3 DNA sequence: TGTGCCAGCAGTATTTCGGCCGAGACCCAGTACTTC.

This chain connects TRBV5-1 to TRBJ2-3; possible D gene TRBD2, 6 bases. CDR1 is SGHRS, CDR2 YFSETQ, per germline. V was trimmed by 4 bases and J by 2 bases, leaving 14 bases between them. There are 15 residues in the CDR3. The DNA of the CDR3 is TGCGCCAGCAGCCTGGAGGACTACCCCACAGATACGCAGTATTTT. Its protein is CASSLEDYPTDTQYF.

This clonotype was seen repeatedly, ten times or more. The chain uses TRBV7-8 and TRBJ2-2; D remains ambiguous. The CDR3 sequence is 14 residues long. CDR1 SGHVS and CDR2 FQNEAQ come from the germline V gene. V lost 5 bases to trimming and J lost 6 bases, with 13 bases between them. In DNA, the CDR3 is TGTGCCAGCAGCGTTAAAGGTGTAGCCGGGGAGCTGTTTTTT. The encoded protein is CASSVKGVAGELFF.

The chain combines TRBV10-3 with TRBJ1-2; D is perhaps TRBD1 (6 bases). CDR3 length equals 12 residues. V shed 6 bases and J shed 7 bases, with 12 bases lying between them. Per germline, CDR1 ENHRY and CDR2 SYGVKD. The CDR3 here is CAIRYREAGYTF. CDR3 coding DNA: TGTGCCATCAGATACAGGGAAGCTGGCTACACCTTC.

The CDR3 region is CATSPIKDKRSSYEQYV. The DNA of the CDR3 is TGTGCCACCAGCCCAATAAAAGACAAACGAAGCTCCTACGAGCAGTACGTC. This rearrangement joins TRBV15 to TRBJ2-7; no definite D call. This CDR3 spans 17 amino acids. The V end lost 5 bases, the J end lost 0 bases, and 20 bases lay between the germline ends. CDR1 is LNHNV, CDR2 YYDKDF, per germline (reference sequence).

CDR3 protein: CASRENTQYF. For the CDR3, the DNA is TGTGCCAGCCGGGAGAATACGCAGTATTTT. V gene TRBV6-1 combines with J gene TRBJ2-3; D may be TRBD2 (6 bases). This CDR3 has 10 residues. V was cut by 8 bases and J by 7 bases, with 7 bases left in between. CDR1 is MNHNS, CDR2 SASEGT, per germline.

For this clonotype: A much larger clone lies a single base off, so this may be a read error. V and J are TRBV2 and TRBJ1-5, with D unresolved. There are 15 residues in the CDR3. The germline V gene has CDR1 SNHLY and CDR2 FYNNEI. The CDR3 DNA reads TGTGCCAGCAGTGAGGCCAGACTTAGCAATCAGTCCCAGCATTTT. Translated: CASSEARLSNQSQHF.

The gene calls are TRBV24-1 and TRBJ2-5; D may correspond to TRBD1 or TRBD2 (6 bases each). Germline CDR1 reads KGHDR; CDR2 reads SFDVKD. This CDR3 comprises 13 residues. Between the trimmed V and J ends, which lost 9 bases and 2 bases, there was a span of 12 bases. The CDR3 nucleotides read TGTGCCACCGCAGGGGACTTACAAGAGACCCAGTACTTC. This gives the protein CATAGDLQETQYF.

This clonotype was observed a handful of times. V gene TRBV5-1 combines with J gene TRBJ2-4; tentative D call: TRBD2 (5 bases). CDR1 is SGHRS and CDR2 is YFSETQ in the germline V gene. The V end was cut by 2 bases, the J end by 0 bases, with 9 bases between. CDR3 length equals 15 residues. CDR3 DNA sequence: TGCGCCAGCAGCTTAGTCGGGGTAGCCAAAAACATTCAGTACTTC. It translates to CASSLVGVAKNIQYF.

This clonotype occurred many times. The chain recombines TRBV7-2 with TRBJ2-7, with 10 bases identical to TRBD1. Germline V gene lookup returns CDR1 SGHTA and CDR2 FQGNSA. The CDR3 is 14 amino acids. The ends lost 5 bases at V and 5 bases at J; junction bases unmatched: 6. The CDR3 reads CASSPRTGGNEQYF. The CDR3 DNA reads TGTGCCAGCAGCCCTCGGACAGGGGGAAACGAGCAGTACTTC. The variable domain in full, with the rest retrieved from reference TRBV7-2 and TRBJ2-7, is GAGVSQSPSNKVTEKGKDVELRCDPISGHTALYWYRQSLGQGLEFLIYFQGNSAPDKSGLPSDRFSAERTGGSVSTLTIQRTQQEDSAVYLCASSPRTGGNEQYFGPGTRLTVT.

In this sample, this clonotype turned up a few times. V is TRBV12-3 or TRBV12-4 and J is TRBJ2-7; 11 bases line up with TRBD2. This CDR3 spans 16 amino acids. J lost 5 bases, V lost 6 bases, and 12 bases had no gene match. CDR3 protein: CASSLLTSGDVHEQYF. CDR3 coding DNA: TGTGCCAGCAGCCTACTGACTAGCGGGGACGTCCACGAGCAGTACTTC.

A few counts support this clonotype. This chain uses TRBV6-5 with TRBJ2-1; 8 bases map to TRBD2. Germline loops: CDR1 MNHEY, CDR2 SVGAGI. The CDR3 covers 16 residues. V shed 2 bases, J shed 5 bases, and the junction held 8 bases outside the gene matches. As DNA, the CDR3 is TGTGCCAGCAGTTACACAGTAGCGGGGACAAACAATGAGCAGTTCTTC. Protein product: CASSYTVAGTNNEQFF.

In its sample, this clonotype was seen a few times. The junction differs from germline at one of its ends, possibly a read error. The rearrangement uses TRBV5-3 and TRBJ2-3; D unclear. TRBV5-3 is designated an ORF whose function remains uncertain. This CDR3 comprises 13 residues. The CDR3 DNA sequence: TGTGCCAGCAGCTTGGATCAGTCAGATACGCAGTATTTT. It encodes CASSLDQSDTQYF.

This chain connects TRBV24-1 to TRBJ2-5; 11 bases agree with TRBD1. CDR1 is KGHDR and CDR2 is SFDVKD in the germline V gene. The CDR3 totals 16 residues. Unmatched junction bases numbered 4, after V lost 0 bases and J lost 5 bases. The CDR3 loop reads CATSDLGQGAAETQYF. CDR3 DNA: TGTGCCACCAGTGATTTGGGACAGGGGGCGGCGGAGACCCAGTACTTC.

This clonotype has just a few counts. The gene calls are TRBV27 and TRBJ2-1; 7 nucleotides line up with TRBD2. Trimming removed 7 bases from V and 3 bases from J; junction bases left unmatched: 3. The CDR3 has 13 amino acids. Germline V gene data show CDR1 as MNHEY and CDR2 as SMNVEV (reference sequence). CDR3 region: CASTPGGYNEQFF. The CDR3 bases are TGTGCCAGCACCCCGGGAGGCTACAATGAGCAGTTCTTC.

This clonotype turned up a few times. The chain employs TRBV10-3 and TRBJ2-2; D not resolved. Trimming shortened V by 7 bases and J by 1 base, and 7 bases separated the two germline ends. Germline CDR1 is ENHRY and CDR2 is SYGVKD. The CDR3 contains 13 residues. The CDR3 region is CAIKYKNTGELFF. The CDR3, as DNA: TGTGCCATCAAGTACAAGAACACCGGGGAGCTGTTTTTT.

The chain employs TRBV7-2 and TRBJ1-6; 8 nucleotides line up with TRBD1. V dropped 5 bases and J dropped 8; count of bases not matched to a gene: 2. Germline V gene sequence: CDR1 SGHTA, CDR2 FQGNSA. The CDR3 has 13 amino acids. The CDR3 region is CASSVTGDSPLHF. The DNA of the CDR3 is TGTGCCAGCAGCGTGACAGGGGATTCACCCCTCCACTTT.

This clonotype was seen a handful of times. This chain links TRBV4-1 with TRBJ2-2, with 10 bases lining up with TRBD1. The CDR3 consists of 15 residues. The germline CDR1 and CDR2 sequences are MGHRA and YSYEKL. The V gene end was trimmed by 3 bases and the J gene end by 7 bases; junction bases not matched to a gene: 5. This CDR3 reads CASSQGQGLDGELFF. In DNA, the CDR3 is TGCGCCAGCAGCCAGGGACAGGGGTTAGACGGGGAGCTGTTTTTT.